The entry below describes one T cell receptor (beta chain). This entry comes from a study of patients and donors after allogeneic stem cell transplantation. TCRdb reprocessed the RT-PCR reads with MiXCR, giving one entry per CDR3 protein. The table records hundreds of thousands of distinct CDR3 sequences, approximately 16% of them present only once. CDR3 length: 15 amino acids. V was trimmed by 7 bases and J by 4 bases, leaving 17 bases between them. Per germline, CDR1 LNHDA and CDR2 SQIVND (reference sequence). The receptor was isolated from a human donor who was either an allogeneic HSCT recipient or a stem cell or donor lymphocyte infusion donor (not recorded which). It is not recorded whose cells these are; they may come from a transplant donor. This chain joins TRBV19 and TRBJ1-3, with D unresolved. The sample taken for sequencing was blood, either unsorted or a sorted T cell fraction (not recorded which). DNA of the CDR3: TGTGCCAGTACGGGCTTACGATCGGGGGGAAACACCATATATTTT. This codes for CASTGLRSGGNTIYF.